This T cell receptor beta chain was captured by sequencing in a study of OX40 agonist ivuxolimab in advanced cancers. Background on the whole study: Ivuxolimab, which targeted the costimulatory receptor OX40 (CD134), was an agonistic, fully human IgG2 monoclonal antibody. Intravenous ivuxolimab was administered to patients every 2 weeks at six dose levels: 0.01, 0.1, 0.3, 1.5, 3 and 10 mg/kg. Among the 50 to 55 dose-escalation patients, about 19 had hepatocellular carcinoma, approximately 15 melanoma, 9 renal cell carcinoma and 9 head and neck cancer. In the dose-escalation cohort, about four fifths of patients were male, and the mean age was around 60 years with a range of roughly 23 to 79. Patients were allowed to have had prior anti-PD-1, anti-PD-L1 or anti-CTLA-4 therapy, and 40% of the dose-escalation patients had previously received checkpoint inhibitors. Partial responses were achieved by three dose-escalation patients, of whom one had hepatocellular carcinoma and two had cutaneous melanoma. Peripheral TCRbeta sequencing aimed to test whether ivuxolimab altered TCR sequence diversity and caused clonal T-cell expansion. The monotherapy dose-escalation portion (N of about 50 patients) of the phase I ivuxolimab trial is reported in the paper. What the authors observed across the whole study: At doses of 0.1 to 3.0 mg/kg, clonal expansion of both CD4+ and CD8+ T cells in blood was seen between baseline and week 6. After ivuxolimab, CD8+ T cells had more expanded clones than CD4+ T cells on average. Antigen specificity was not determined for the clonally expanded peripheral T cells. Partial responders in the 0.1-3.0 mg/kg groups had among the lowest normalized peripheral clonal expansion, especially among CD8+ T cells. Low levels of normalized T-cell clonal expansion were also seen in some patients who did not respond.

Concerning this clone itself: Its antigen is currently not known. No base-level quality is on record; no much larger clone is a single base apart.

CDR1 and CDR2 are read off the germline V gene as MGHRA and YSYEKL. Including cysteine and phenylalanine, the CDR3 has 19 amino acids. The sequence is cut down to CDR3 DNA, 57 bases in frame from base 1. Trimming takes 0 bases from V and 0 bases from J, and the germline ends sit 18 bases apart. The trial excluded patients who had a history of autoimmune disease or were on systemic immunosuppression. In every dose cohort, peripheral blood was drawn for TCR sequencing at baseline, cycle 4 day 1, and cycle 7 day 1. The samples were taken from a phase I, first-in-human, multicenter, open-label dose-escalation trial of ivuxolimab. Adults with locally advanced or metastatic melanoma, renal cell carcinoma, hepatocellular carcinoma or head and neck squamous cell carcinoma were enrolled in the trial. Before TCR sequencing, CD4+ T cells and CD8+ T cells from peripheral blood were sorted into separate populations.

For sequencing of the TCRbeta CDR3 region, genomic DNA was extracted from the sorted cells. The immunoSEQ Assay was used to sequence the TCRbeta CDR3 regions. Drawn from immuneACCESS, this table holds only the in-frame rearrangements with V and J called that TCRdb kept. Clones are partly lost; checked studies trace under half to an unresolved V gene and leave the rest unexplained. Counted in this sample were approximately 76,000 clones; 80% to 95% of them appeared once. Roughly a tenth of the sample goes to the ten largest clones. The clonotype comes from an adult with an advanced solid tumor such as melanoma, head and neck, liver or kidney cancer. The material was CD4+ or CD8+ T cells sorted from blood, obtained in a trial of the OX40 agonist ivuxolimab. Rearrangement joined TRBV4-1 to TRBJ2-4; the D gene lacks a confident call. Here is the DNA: TGCGCCAGCAGCCAAGATCCGTTCGGGCAGAGACTAGCCAAAAACATTCAGTACTTC. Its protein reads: CASSQDPFGQRLAKNIQYF.